This record looks at one TCR beta chain sequence and its context. Antigen specificity is unknown. This specimen belongs to a study of blood T cells in healthy people across ages. Germline V gives CDR1 MDHEN, CDR2 SYDVKM. This CDR3 has 14 amino acids. The V gene lost 5 bases and the J gene lost 1 base, with 11 bases spanning the gap. Together with a sample-barcoded 5' primer, a J-beta primer mix was included in a second PCR lasting roughly 6 to 12 cycles. TCRdb fed the 5' RACE reads into MiXCR, producing one record per CDR3 protein. The sample has hundreds of thousands of distinct CDR3 sequences; about 62% are singletons. Study-level findings and limits: While age rose, TCR beta diversity per million T cells dropped in a roughly linear way.

The V gene is TRBV28, the J gene TRBJ2-5; TRBD1 or TRBD2 may be the D gene (5 bases each). Material for sequencing was blood. The receptor was isolated from a man younger than 40 in good health. CDR3 protein: CASSAPGPQETQYF. In nucleotides, the CDR3 is TGTGCCAGCAGTGCACCGGGACCCCAAGAGACCCAGTACTTC. Drawing the rest from reference TRBV28 and TRBJ2-5, the complete variable domain is DVKVTQSSRYLVKRTGEKVFLECVQDMDHENMFWYRQDPGLGLRLIYFSYDVKMKEKGDIPEGYSVSREKKERFSLILESASTNQTSMYLCASSAPGPQETQYFGPGTRLLVL.